The clone carrying this T cell receptor (beta chain) was counted a single time. Only in-frame clones appear in the TCRdb table, and some are missing; sequencing was by immunoSEQ multiplex PCR. The sample contains 110,000 or so clones, 85% of which appear only once. Germline CDR1 MNHEY, CDR2 SMNVEV (reference sequence). CDR3 length: 15 residues. Unmatched junction bases numbered 10, after V lost 8 bases and J lost 4 bases. The sample comes from a study of blood T cell repertoires in COVID-19. The sequenced material came from peripheral blood. V usage is TRBV27 and J usage is TRBJ1-1, with 10 bases that match TRBD1. The clonotype comes from a middle-aged man with acute or convalescent COVID-19. The CDR3 DNA follows: TGTGCCAGCCGGGTCTTGGACAGGGGGGTCACTGAAGCTTTCTTT. Its translation: CASRVLDRGVTEAFF.